This T cell receptor (beta chain) was recorded in a study of beta chain features in type 1 diabetes. Overall study: Sorted cells, 107,917,701 in number, were examined across all samples.

The length of the CDR3 is 14 residues. Germline loops: CDR1 ENHRY, CDR2 SYGVKD. V lost 6 bases and J 0 bases, leaving 9 bases between the germline ends. Regarding the study as a whole: Moderate but significant shortening of TCRB CDR3s was recorded in all four CD4+ subsets from Type 1 diabetes patients.

Comment on this clone: The antigen remains unidentified.

cDNA synthesis used the whole RNA isolate, giving expressed TCRB sequences. Using immunoSEQ multiplex PCR, the repertoire was profiled, and TCRdb retains in-frame clones only, with some absent. The sample consists of around 160,000 clones, about 63% of them appearing once. The sequence derives from a young man with type 1 diabetes. The rearrangement links TRBV10-3 to TRBJ2-4; D is uncertain. What was sequenced was naive CD4+ T cells from blood. CDR3: CAISAGVAKNIQYF. The CDR3 region has the DNA TGTGCCATCAGCGCCGGCGTAGCCAAAAACATTCAGTACTTC.